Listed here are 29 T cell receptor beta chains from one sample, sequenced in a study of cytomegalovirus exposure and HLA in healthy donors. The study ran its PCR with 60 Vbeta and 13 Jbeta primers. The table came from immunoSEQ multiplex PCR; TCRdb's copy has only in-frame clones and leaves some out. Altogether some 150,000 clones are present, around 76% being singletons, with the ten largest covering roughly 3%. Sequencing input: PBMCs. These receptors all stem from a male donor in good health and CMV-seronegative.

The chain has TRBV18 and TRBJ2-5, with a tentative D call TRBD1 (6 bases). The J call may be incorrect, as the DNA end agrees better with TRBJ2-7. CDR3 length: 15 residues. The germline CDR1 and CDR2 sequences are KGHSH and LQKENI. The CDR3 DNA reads TGTGCCAGCTCACCACTGACAGGCGGCTCCTACGAGCAGTACTTC. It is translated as CASSPLTGGSYEQYF.

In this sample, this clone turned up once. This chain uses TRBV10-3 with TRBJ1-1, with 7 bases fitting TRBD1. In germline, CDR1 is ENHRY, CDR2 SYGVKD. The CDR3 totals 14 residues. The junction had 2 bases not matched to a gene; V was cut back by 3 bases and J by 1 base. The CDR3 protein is CAISDRGENTEAFF. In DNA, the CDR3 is TGTGCCATCAGTGACAGGGGGGAGAACACTGAAGCTTTCTTT.

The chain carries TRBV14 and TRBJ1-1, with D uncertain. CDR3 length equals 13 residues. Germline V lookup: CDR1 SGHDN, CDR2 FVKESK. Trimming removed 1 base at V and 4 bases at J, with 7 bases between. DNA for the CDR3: TGTGCCAGCAGCCAAGTTCCGGGCACTGAAGCTTTCTTT. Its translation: CASSQVPGTEAFF. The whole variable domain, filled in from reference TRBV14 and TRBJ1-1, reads EAGVTQFPSHSVIEKGQTVTLRCDPISGHDNLYWYRRVMGKEIKFLLHFVKESKQDESGMPNNRFLAERTGGTYSTLKVQPAELEDSGVYFCASSQVPGTEAFFGQGTRLTVV.

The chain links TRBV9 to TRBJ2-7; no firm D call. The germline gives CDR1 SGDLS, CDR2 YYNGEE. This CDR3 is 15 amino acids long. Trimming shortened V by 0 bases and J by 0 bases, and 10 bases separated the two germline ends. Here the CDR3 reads CASSVAGLTSYEQYF. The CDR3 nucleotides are TGTGCCAGCAGCGTAGCTGGTCTAACCTCCTACGAGCAGTACTTC.

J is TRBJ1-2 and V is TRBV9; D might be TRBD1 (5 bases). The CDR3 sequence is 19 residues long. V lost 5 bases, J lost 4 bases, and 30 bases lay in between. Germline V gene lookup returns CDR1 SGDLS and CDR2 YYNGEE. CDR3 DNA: TGTGCCAGCAGGATCGGGGATTCGACACGGGCAGTCGGGGGCTATGGCTACACCTTC. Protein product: CASRIGDSTRAVGGYGYTF.

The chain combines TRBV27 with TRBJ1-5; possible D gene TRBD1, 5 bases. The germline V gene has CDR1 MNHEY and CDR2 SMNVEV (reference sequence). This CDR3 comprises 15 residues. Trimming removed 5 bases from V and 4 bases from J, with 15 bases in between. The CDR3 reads CASSPRGRPNQPQHF. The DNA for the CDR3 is TGTGCCAGCAGTCCCCGGGGGAGGCCTAATCAGCCCCAGCATTTT.

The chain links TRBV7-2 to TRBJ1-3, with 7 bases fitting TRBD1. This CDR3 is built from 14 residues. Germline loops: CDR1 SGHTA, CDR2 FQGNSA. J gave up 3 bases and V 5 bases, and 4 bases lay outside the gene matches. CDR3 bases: TGTGCCAGCAGCCCGGGACAGATTGGAAACACCATATATTTT. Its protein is CASSPGQIGNTIYF. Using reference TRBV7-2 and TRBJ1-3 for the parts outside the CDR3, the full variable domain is GAGVSQSPSNKVTEKGKDVELRCDPISGHTALYWYRQSLGQGLEFLIYFQGNSAPDKSGLPSDRFSAERTGGSVSTLTIQRTQQEDSAVYLCASSPGQIGNTIYFGEGSWLTVV.

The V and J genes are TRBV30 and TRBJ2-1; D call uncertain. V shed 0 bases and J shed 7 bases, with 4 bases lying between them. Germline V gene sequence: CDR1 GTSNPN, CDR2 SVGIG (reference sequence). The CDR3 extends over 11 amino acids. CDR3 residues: CAWSVANEQFF. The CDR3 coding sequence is TGTGCCTGGAGTGTCGCGAATGAGCAGTTCTTC.

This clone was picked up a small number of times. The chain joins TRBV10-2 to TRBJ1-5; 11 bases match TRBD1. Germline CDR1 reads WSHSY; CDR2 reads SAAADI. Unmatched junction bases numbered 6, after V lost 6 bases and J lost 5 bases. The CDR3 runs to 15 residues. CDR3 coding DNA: TGCGCCAGCAGCTGGACAGGGGGCTTTGATCAGCCCCAGCATTTT. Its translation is CASSWTGGFDQPQHF.

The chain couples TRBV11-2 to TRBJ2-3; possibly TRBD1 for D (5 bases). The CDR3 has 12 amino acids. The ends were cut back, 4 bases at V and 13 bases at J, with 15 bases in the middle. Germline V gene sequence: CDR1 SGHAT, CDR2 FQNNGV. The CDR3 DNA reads TGTGCCAGCAGCTATTCTACAGGATTCAAGTATTTT. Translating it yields CASSYSTGFKYF. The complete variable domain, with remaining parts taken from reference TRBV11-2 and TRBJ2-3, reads EAGVAQSPRYKIIEKRQSVAFWCNPISGHATLYWYQQILGQGPKLLIQFQNNGVVDDSQLPKDRFSAERLKGVDSTLKIQPAKLEDSAVYLCASSYSTGFKYFGPGTRLTVL.

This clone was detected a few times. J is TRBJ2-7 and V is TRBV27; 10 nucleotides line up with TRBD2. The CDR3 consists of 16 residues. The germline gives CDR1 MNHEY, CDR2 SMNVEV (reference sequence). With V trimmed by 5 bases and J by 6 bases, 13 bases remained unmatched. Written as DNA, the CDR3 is TGTGCCAGCAGTCCCTTGTCGAGCGGGAGGGCGGGCGAGCAGTACTTC. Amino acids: CASSPLSSGRAGEQYF.

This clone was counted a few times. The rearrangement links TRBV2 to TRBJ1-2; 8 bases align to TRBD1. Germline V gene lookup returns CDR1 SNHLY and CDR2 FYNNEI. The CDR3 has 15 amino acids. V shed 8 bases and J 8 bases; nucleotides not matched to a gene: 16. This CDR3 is CASSSTGDGVGGYTF. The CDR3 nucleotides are TGTGCCAGCTCCTCGACAGGGGACGGGGTAGGAGGCTACACCTTC.

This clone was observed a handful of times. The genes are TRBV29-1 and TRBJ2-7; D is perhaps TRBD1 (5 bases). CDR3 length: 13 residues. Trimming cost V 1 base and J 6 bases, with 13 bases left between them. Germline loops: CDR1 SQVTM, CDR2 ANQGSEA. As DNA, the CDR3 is TGCAGCGTTGAAGGGCTAGGGGCGCTCGAGCAGTACTTC. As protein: CSVEGLGALEQYF.

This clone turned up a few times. The CDR3 DNA is TGTGCCAGCAGCTACGGAGCCTTGAGGAACACCGGGGAGCTGTTTTTT. Its protein is CASSYGALRNTGELFF. The chain uses TRBV5-4 and TRBJ2-2; no definite D call. Trimming pared 3 bases from V and 1 base from J, leaving 13 bases between. Germline loops: CDR1 SGHNT, CDR2 YYREEE (reference sequence). The length of the CDR3 is 16 residues.

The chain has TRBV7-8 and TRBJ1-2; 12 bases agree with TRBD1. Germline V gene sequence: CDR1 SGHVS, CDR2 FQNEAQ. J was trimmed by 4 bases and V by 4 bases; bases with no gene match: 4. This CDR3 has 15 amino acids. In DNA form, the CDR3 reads TGTGCCAGCAGCTCAGGGACAGGGGGCGGCTATGGCTACACCTTC. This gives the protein CASSSGTGGGYGYTF.

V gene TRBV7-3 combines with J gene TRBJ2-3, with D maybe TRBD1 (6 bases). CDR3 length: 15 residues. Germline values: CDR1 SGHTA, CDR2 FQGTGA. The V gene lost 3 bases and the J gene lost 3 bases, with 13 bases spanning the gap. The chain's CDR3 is CASSLVGRGTDTQYF. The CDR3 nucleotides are TGTGCCAGCAGCTTGGTAGGAAGGGGGACAGATACGCAGTATTTT.

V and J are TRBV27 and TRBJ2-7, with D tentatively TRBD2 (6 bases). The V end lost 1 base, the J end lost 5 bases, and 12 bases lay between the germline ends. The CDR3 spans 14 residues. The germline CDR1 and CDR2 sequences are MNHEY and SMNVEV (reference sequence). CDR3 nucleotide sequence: TGTGCCAGCAGTTTATTTTCGGGAGATCACGAGCAGTACTTC. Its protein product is CASSLFSGDHEQYF.

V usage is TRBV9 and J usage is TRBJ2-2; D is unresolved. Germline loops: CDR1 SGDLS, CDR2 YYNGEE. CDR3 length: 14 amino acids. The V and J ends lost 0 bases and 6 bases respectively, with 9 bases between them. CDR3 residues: CASSVGGVPGELFF. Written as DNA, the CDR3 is TGTGCCAGCAGCGTAGGAGGCGTTCCCGGGGAGCTGTTTTTT.

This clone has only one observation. The CDR3 protein is CASSLTGTGTYGYTF. The CDR3 nucleotides are TGCGCCAGCAGCTTGACCGGGACAGGGACCTATGGCTACACCTTC. This sequence joins TRBV5-1 and TRBJ1-2, with 9 bases matching TRBD1. Trimming removed 1 base from V and 4 bases from J; junction bases left unmatched: 5. The V gene's germline CDR1 is SGHRS and CDR2 YFSETQ. The length of the CDR3 is 15 residues.

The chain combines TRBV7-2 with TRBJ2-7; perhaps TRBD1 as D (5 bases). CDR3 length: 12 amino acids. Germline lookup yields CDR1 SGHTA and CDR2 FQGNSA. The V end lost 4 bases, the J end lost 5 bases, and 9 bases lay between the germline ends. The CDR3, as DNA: TGTGCCAGCAGCTGGACAATGGACGAGCAGTACTTC. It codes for CASSWTMDEQYF.

CDR3 nucleotide sequence: TGTGCCATCAGTGAGGACAGGGGGTCGAACTATGGCTACACCTTC. Protein sequence: CAISEDRGSNYGYTF. This chain joins TRBV10-3 and TRBJ1-2; TRBD1 agrees at 9 bases. Germline V gene data show CDR1 as ENHRY and CDR2 as SYGVKD. The CDR3 is made up of 15 amino acids. J gave up 2 bases and V 2 bases, and 3 bases lay outside the gene matches.

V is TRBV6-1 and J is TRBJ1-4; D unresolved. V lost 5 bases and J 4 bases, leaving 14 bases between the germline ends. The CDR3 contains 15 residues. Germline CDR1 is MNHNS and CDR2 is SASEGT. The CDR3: CASSFLTEFNEKLFF. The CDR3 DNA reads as TGTGCCAGCAGTTTCCTGACTGAGTTTAATGAAAAACTGTTTTTT.

The CDR3 nucleotides read TGTGCCAGCGTGGGACCCTTGACTAGTGGTGAGCAGTTCTTC. Encoded protein: CASVGPLTSGEQFF. The chain links TRBV6-6 to TRBJ2-1; D is possibly TRBD2 (6 bases). The CDR3 contains 14 residues. Per germline, CDR1 MNHNY and CDR2 SVGAGI (reference sequence). Trimming pared 8 bases from V and 9 bases from J, leaving 20 bases between.

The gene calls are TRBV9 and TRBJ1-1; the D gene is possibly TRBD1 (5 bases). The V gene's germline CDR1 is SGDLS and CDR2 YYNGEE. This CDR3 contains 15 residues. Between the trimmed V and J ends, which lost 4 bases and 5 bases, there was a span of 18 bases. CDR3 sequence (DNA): TGTGCCAGCAGCCCTGCCCAGGGAGGGTGGACTGAAGCTTTCTTT. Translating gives CASSPAQGGWTEAFF.

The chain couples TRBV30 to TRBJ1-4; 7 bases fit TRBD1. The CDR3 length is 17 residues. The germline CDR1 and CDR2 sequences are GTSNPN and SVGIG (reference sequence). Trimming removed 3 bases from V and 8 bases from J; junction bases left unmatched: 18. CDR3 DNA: TGTGCCTGGAGACTTGGACAGGCTGGGGGAGTGCGAGAAAAACTGTTTTTT. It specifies CAWRLGQAGGVREKLFF.

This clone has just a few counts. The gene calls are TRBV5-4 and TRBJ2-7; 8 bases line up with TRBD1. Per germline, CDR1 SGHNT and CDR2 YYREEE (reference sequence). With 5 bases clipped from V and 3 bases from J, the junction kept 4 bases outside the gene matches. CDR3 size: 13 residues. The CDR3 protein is CASRTGQDYEQYF. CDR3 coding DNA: TGTGCCAGCAGGACGGGACAGGACTACGAGCAGTACTTC.

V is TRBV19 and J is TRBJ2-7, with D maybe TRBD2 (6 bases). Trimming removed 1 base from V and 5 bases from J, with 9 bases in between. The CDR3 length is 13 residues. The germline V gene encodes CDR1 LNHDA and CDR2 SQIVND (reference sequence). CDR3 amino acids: CASSIALADEQYF. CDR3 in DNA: TGTGCCAGTAGTATAGCCTTAGCGGACGAGCAGTACTTC.

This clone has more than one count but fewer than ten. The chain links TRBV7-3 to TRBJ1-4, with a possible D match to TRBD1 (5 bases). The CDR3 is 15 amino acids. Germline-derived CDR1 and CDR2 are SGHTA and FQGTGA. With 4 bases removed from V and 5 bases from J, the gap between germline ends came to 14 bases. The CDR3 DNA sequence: TGTGCCAGCAGCTCGATAGACAGCCAAAATGAAAAACTGTTTTTT. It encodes CASSSIDSQNEKLFF. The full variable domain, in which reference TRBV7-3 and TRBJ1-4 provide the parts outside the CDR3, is GAGVSQTPSNKVTEKGKYVELRCDPISGHTALYWYRQSLGQGPEFLIYFQGTGAADDSGLPNDRFFAVRPEGSVSTLKIQRTERGDSAVYLCASSSIDSQNEKLFFGSGTQLSVL.

The CDR3 DNA is TGTGCCAGCTCAGAGCTTTCCTACGAGCAGTACTTC. This gives the protein CASSELSYEQYF. J is TRBJ2-7 and V is TRBV18; D not resolved. CDR3 length: 12 amino acids. V lost 5 bases and J lost 1, with 6 bases in between. CDR1 and CDR2 from the germline V gene are KGHSH and LQKENI. The variable domain in full, with the rest retrieved from reference TRBV18 and TRBJ2-7, is NAGVMQNPRHLVRRRGQEARLRCSPMKGHSHVYWYRQLPEEGLKFMVYLQKENIIDESGMPKERFSAEFPKEGPSILRIQQVVRGDSAAYFCASSELSYEQYFGPGTRLTVT.